A single sample is the source of the 17 T cell receptor beta chains below, sequenced in a study of long-term antiretroviral therapy in people with HIV. They ran version v3.0 of the immunoSEQ assay at survey level. Repertoires were generated with immunoSEQ multiplex PCR, while TCRdb's copy carries only in-frame clones and drops some. The profile shows about 12,000 clones, around 73% of them singletons. The sample consisted of unsorted PBMCs, taken 1.3 years after starting antiretroviral therapy. These receptors came from a woman aged 18-29 years with HIV.

This clone was recorded only once. This chain joins TRBV6-5 and TRBJ1-1; D remains unclear. The CDR3 runs to 13 residues. Trimming left V 6 bases short and J 2 bases short, with 10 bases between. Per the germline V gene, CDR1 is MNHEY and CDR2 is SVGAGI. CDR3 protein: CASSWRENTEAFF. In nucleotides, the CDR3 is TGTGCCAGCAGCTGGAGAGAAAACACTGAAGCTTTCTTT.

This rearrangement joins TRBV25-1 to TRBJ2-2; D gene unclear. Trimming removed 7 bases from V and 4 bases from J, with 10 bases in between. Per the germline V gene, CDR1 is MGHDK and CDR2 is SYGVNS. The CDR3 covers 13 residues. The DNA of the CDR3 is TGTGCCAGCACAGACTCCACCACCGGGGAGCTGTTTTTT. This sequence encodes CASTDSTTGELFF.

The rearrangement links TRBV28 to TRBJ1-1, with D tentatively TRBD1 (6 bases). Per the germline V gene, CDR1 is MDHEN and CDR2 is SYDVKM. The length of the CDR3 is 16 residues. Trimming removed 7 bases at V and 0 bases at J, with 18 bases between. CDR3 amino acids: CASISRGEGVNTEAFF. In DNA, the CDR3 is TGTGCCAGCATTTCTCGAGGGGAGGGGGTGAACACTGAAGCTTTCTTT. The entire variable domain, with the rest obtained from reference TRBV28 and TRBJ1-1, is as follows: DVKVTQSSRYLVKRTGEKVFLECVQDMDHENMFWYRQDPGLGLRLIYFSYDVKMKEKGDIPEGYSVSREKKERFSLILESASTNQTSMYLCASISRGEGVNTEAFFGQGTRLTVV.

The CDR3 sequence: CASRYTSSPLHF. In DNA, the CDR3 is TGTGCCAGCAGGTATACTTCGTCACCCCTCCACTTT. The chain employs TRBV11-2 and TRBJ1-6; D unresolved. The CDR3 spans 12 residues. CDR1 and CDR2 from the germline V gene are SGHAT and FQNNGV. With 6 bases removed from V and 10 bases from J, the gap between germline ends came to 10 bases.

The genes are TRBV11-2 and TRBJ1-1; D possibly corresponds to TRBD1 (5 bases). The CDR3 consists of 14 residues. Germline loops: CDR1 SGHAT, CDR2 FQNNGV. The ends were cut back, 3 bases at V and 5 bases at J, with 13 bases in the middle. CDR3 protein: CASSFGAKGTEAFF. The CDR3 nucleotides read TGTGCCAGCAGCTTCGGGGCGAAGGGGACTGAAGCTTTCTTT.

The J gene is TRBJ1-5, the V gene TRBV6-6, with a tentative D call TRBD1 (6 bases). The ends were cut back, 5 bases at V and 4 bases at J, with 18 bases in the middle. Germline assignment: CDR1 MNHNY and CDR2 SVGAGI (reference sequence). There are 16 residues in the CDR3. The CDR3 spells CASSPLTGAANQPQHF. DNA for the CDR3: TGTGCCAGCAGTCCCCTTACGGGGGCAGCAAATCAGCCCCAGCATTTT.

The rearrangement joins TRBV19 to TRBJ2-2; D might be TRBD2 (5 bases). CDR1 LNHDA and CDR2 SQIVND come from the germline V gene (reference sequence). Trimming removed 7 bases from V and 3 bases from J, with 15 bases in between. The CDR3 loop spans 15 amino acids. CDR3 amino acids: CASKEQVRDTGELFF. As DNA, the CDR3 is TGTGCCAGTAAGGAGCAGGTGCGGGACACCGGGGAGCTGTTTTTT.

There are a few counts of this clone. The chain carries TRBV19 and TRBJ2-7, with 7 bases matching TRBD2. V was clipped by 5 bases and J by 2 bases; unmatched bases: 6. Looked up from germline, CDR1 is LNHDA and CDR2 is SQIVND (reference sequence). The CDR3 extends over 14 amino acids. This CDR3 is CASSRTSLTYEQYF. CDR3 bases: TGTGCCAGTAGTCGGACTAGTTTGACCTACGAGCAGTACTTC.

This clone was seen a single time. The V call is TRBV5-6, the J call TRBJ2-1; no clear D gene. CDR1 and CDR2 (germline): SGHDT, YYEEEE. Between the trimmed V and J ends, which lost 5 bases and 3 bases, there was a span of 24 bases. There are 18 residues in the CDR3. This chain's CDR3 is CASRGRDIMSVYYNEQFF. Written as DNA, the CDR3 is TGTGCCAGCAGGGGCCGCGATATAATGTCAGTATACTACAATGAGCAGTTCTTC.

The V and J genes are TRBV29-1 and TRBJ2-2; 10 bases fit TRBD2. Germline lookup yields CDR1 SQVTM and CDR2 ANQGSEA. This CDR3 is built from 15 residues. The junction had 9 bases not matched to a gene; V was cut back by 6 bases and J by 5 bases. The CDR3 spells CSVPSGSIGTGELFF. The CDR3 DNA reads TGCAGCGTCCCTAGCGGGAGTATCGGGACCGGGGAGCTGTTTTTT.

The CDR3 region is CASSPWGGGTTAEQYF. DNA for the CDR3: TGTGCCAGCAGCCCCTGGGGCGGGGGCACTACGGCGGAGCAGTACTTC. The rearrangement joins TRBV9 to TRBJ2-7, with a tentative D call TRBD2 (7 bases). This CDR3 contains 16 residues. Germline values: CDR1 SGDLS, CDR2 YYNGEE. V was trimmed by 4 bases and J by 7 bases, leaving 24 bases between them.

The chain couples TRBV29-1 to TRBJ2-7, with a possible D match to TRBD2 (6 bases). Germline V gene lookup returns CDR1 SQVTM and CDR2 ANQGSEA. The CDR3 is made up of 12 amino acids. Trimming removed 3 bases at V and 9 bases at J, with 15 bases between. CDR3 residues: CSVDVAGGVQYF. In DNA form, the CDR3 reads TGCAGCGTTGACGTCGCCGGGGGTGTGCAGTACTTC.

V and J are TRBV27 and TRBJ2-7; D not certain. Between the trimmed V and J ends, which lost 5 bases and 2 bases, there was a span of 7 bases. The CDR3 is 12 amino acids. Germline CDR1 is MNHEY and CDR2 is SMNVEV (reference sequence). The CDR3 region is CASSKDPYEQYF. CDR3 DNA sequence: TGTGCCAGCAGTAAAGACCCCTACGAGCAGTACTTC.

The V call is TRBV6-5, the J call TRBJ2-1; 9 nucleotides match TRBD1. The CDR3 extends over 15 amino acids. V shed 4 bases and J 2 bases; nucleotides not matched to a gene: 3. Germline V gives CDR1 MNHEY, CDR2 SVGAGI. DNA for the CDR3: TGTGCCAGCAGTTCTACAGGGGGCCCCTACAATGAGCAGTTCTTC. Encoded protein: CASSSTGGPYNEQFF.

This chain joins TRBV28 and TRBJ2-3; weak D call: TRBD2 (5 bases). Germline loops: CDR1 MDHEN, CDR2 SYDVKM. Trimming stripped 5 bases from V and 8 bases from J, with 14 bases between. The CDR3 runs to 13 residues. The CDR3 is CASSTSGAGTQYF. The CDR3 bases are TGTGCCAGCAGTACCAGCGGTGCCGGTACGCAGTATTTT.

The table lists this clone with a count of one. This sequence joins TRBV5-1 and TRBJ1-4; D is unclear. Germline CDR1 and CDR2: SGHRS and YFSETQ. The CDR3 length is 15 residues. V lost 0 bases, J lost 8 bases, and 14 bases lay in between. This CDR3 reads CASSLGASSEEKLFF. In DNA form, the CDR3 reads TGCGCCAGCAGCTTGGGAGCGTCGTCCGAAGAAAAACTGTTTTTT.

V gene TRBV25-1 combines with J gene TRBJ2-7; D is unclear. The CDR3 spans 12 residues. CDR1 is MGHDK, CDR2 SYGVNS, per germline. V was shortened by 3 bases and J by 6 bases, with 9 bases between the two germline ends. The CDR3 coding sequence is TGTGCCAGCAGTGATTTAGGTGGCGAGCAGTACTTC. Translated: CASSDLGGEQYF.